The rows below give T cell receptor beta chains drawn from one sample of a study of blood T cell repertoires in COVID-19. Only in-frame clones appear in the TCRdb table, and some are missing; sequencing was by immunoSEQ multiplex PCR. The data show about 57,000 clones, more than 85% seen once. The sample was peripheral blood. These receptors came from a man between 60 and 75 years old with acute or convalescent COVID-19. Both conserved end residues are part of each CDR3. Each record gives: D gene, J gene, clone size, V gene, CDR3 DNA, CDR3 protein. D genes are given only for firm matches. A row's size may be missing; if present it is once, few, many or a size class.

TRBD2	TRBJ2-1	NA	TRBV6-4	TGTGCCAGCAGTGACTCGGGGGGACTAGCGTGGAATGAGCAGTTCTTC	CASSDSGGLAWNEQFF
NA	TRBJ1-1	NA	TRBV18	TGTGCCAGCTCACCCTTAGACCAGGGAAGGACTGAAGCTTTCTTT	CASSPLDQGRTEAFF
TRBD2	TRBJ2-7	NA	TRBV5-1	TGCGCCAGCAGCTCGGTAGCGGGAGCGTACGAGCAGTACTTC	CASSSVAGAYEQYF
NA	TRBJ2-3	NA	TRBV9	TGTGCCAGCAGCGGTAGGGTAGCGGTGGCAACAGATACGCAGTATTTT	CASSGRVAVATDTQYF
TRBD1	TRBJ2-1	NA	TRBV7-9	TGTGCCAGCAGGTCTCCCGGGACAGATCCCTACACTGAGCAGTTCTTC	CASRSPGTDPYTEQFF
NA	TRBJ2-2	NA	TRBV19	TGTGCCAGTAGTACCGCCTTTTTCAGGGGAGACGGGGAGCTGTTTTTT	CASSTAFFRGDGELFF
NA	TRBJ1-1	once	TRBV30	TGTGCCTGGAGGCAGGGAACAGGCACTGAAGCTTTCTTT	CAWRQGTGTEAFF
TRBD1	TRBJ1-5	NA	TRBV28	TGTGCCAGCAGTCCCGTGGGGACAGGGGACTATCAGCCCCAGCATTTT	CASSPVGTGDYQPQHF
TRBD2	TRBJ2-1	NA	TRBV11-3	TGTGCCAGCAGCCCCCCCAGCGGGAGGGTAATTAATGAGCAGTTCTTC	CASSPPSGRVINEQFF
TRBD2	TRBJ2-1	once	TRBV7-3	TGTGCCAGCAGCTCAGCGGGAGCAGGGTACAATGAGCAGTTCTTC	CASSSAGAGYNEQFF
TRBD2	TRBJ2-7	NA	TRBV4-2	TGTGCCAGCAGCCAAGATCCGGGACTAGCGGGGCGGTACGAGCAGTACTTC	CASSQDPGLAGRYEQYF
NA	TRBJ1-1	NA	TRBV19	TGTGCCAGTGGGTCAGGGGCGGCCACTGAAGCTTTCTTT	CASGSGAATEAFF
TRBD1	TRBJ2-7	NA	TRBV6-5	TGTGCCAGCAGCCGGACAGGGGACTACGAGCAGTACTTC	CASSRTGDYEQYF
TRBD1	TRBJ1-2	NA	TRBV27	TGTGCCAGCAGTTTGGGACAGGGAGTCTATGGCTACACCTTC	CASSLGQGVYGYTF
TRBD2	TRBJ2-7	NA	TRBV28	TGTGCCAGCAGTTTAAGACTAGCGGGCTACGAGCAGTACTTC	CASSLRLAGYEQYF